What follows are 21 T cell receptor beta chains derived from one specimen sequenced in a study of beta chain features in type 1 diabetes. General study points: TCRB CDR3s were moderately but significantly shorter in Type 1 diabetes patients in all four CD4+ subsets.

All of the isolated RNA was reverse transcribed, so expressed TCRB transcripts were sequenced. Some clones are missing from TCRdb's copy, which holds only in-frame ones; the method was immunoSEQ multiplex PCR. The table lists over 600,000 clones, 9.5% to 15% of them singletons. These receptors have no known antigen. Source material: naive CD4+ T cells from blood. The source of these receptors is a man aged 30 to 45 with type 1 diabetes.

This clone has a handful of counts. This chain connects TRBV10-3 to TRBJ1-6; D is uncertain. The ends were cut back, 0 bases at V and 7 bases at J, with 22 bases in the middle. The CDR3 extends over 19 amino acids. Germline assignment: CDR1 ENHRY and CDR2 SYGVKD. In DNA, the CDR3 is TGTGCCATCAGTGAGTCAAAGGCGTTCACAGCATTCCCCAATTCACCCCTCCACTTT. Translated: CAISESKAFTAFPNSPLHF.

In this sample, this clone turned up a few times. J is TRBJ1-6 and V is TRBV9; D may be TRBD1 (5 bases). This CDR3 region has 15 residues. V lost 0 bases, J lost 7 bases, and 11 bases lay in between. Germline V gene sequence: CDR1 SGDLS, CDR2 YYNGEE. Here the CDR3 DNA reads TGTGCCAGCAGCGTAGGGGGCGCTAAGAATTCACCCCTCCACTTT. Translation: CASSVGGAKNSPLHF.

The rearrangement uses TRBV29-1 and TRBJ2-5; 7 positions match TRBD1. Trimming at V came to 7 bases and at J to 0 bases, leaving 14 bases not matched to a gene. This CDR3 is built from 16 residues. Germline CDR1 is SQVTM and CDR2 is ANQGSEA. CDR3 sequence (DNA): TGCAGCGCCGCAGGCCTTGGGGACAGCTACCAAGAGACCCAGTACTTC. Encoded protein: CSAAGLGDSYQETQYF.

The chain is built from TRBV2 and TRBJ2-7; no reliable D call. The CDR3 runs 13 residues. CDR1 is SNHLY and CDR2 is FYNNEI in the germline V gene. V was trimmed by 0 bases and J by 5 bases, leaving 8 bases between them. CDR3 DNA sequence: TGTGCCAGCAGTGAAGCGACGCAGGACGAGCAGTACTTC. Translated: CASSEATQDEQYF.

DNA of the CDR3: TGTGCCAGCAGCTTAGGGGACAGGAACACCGGGGAGCTGTTTTTT. Its protein is CASSLGDRNTGELFF. The genes are TRBV7-9 and TRBJ2-2; the match to TRBD1 covers 7 bases. The CDR3 extends over 15 amino acids. With V trimmed by 1 base and J by 1 base, 0 bases remained unmatched. Looked up from germline, CDR1 is SEHNR and CDR2 is FQNEAQ (reference sequence).

The sample holds a few counts of this clone. V and J are TRBV6-4 and TRBJ2-3; 12 bases match TRBD2. The CDR3 length is 15 residues. Germline assignment: CDR1 MRHNA and CDR2 SNTAGT. V was pared by 5 bases and J by 9 bases, with 9 bases of the junction left unmatched. The CDR3 region is CASSRLAGEDRTQYF. In DNA form, the CDR3 reads TGTGCCAGCAGTCGACTAGCGGGGGAAGACAGGACGCAGTATTTT.

This clone was picked up a small number of times. The rearrangement uses TRBV7-2 and TRBJ2-7, with D possibly matching TRBD2 (5 bases). V lost 3 bases and J lost 5, with 23 bases in between. Per germline, CDR1 SGHTA and CDR2 FQGNSA. The CDR3 contains 17 residues. CDR3 DNA: TGTGCCAGCAGCTTTAGGCTTGGGTCCGCGGGTCCCGACGAGCAGTACTTC. It translates to CASSFRLGSAGPDEQYF. Supplemented by reference TRBV7-2 and TRBJ2-7, the full variable domain reads GAGVSQSPSNKVTEKGKDVELRCDPISGHTALYWYRQSLGQGLEFLIYFQGNSAPDKSGLPSDRFSAERTGGSVSTLTIQRTQQEDSAVYLCASSFRLGSAGPDEQYFGPGTRLTVT.

This clone was found many times. The chain couples TRBV10-3 to TRBJ2-5, with D possibly being TRBD2 (5 bases). Germline CDR1 ENHRY, CDR2 SYGVKD. The ends were cut back, 3 bases at V and 7 bases at J, with 12 bases in the middle. The CDR3 consists of 13 residues. Written as DNA, the CDR3 is TGTGCCATCAGTGATGAGCGCGGAGGGACCCAGTACTTC. It translates to CAISDERGGTQYF.

This clone occurred a few times. This chain links TRBV2 with TRBJ1-1, with 11 positions matching TRBD1. The CDR3 runs to 15 residues. CDR1 SNHLY and CDR2 FYNNEI come from the germline V gene. V lost 6 bases, J lost 4 bases, and 7 bases stayed unmatched. CDR3 sequence: CASRETGTGGTEAFF. Here the CDR3 DNA reads TGTGCCAGCAGAGAGACCGGGACAGGGGGCACTGAAGCTTTCTTT.

This clone has a handful of counts. The J gene is TRBJ1-5, the V gene TRBV7-9; maybe TRBD1 (6 bases). From germline, CDR1 is SEHNR and CDR2 FQNEAQ (reference sequence). Deletions cut 5 bases from V and 7 bases from J, with 15 bases between. The CDR3 length is 14 residues. Here the CDR3 DNA reads TGTGCCAGCAGCCAACAGGGAAGCGAACAGCCCCAGCATTTT. Its protein is CASSQQGSEQPQHF.

This clone has a handful of counts. The genes are TRBV5-1 and TRBJ2-3; D possibly matches TRBD1 or TRBD2 (6 bases each). This CDR3 spans 15 amino acids. Per germline, CDR1 SGHRS and CDR2 YFSETQ. V was pared by 0 bases and J by 4 bases, with 12 bases between. The CDR3 sequence is CASSLAPGAADTQYF. As DNA, the CDR3 is TGCGCCAGCAGCTTGGCCCCGGGGGCGGCAGATACGCAGTATTTT.

The chain is built from TRBV7-2 and TRBJ1-5; D perhaps matches TRBD1 (5 bases). CDR3 length equals 15 residues. CDR1 and CDR2 from the germline V gene are SGHTA and FQGNSA. Trimming removed 5 bases from V and 7 bases from J, with 18 bases in between. The CDR3 region is CASSLGQAVKQPQHF. The CDR3 coding sequence is TGTGCCAGCAGCCTTGGACAAGCAGTAAAGCAGCCCCAGCATTTT.

Only a few counts were recorded for this clone. This chain links TRBV5-4 with TRBJ2-3, with 9 bases matching TRBD1. Germline V gives CDR1 SGHNT, CDR2 YYREEE (reference sequence). The CDR3 totals 15 residues. The trim removed 3 bases at V and 7 bases at J, leaving 9 bases unmatched. The CDR3 coding sequence is TGTGCCAGCAGCTCCCGGGACAGGGCTCCTCATACGCAGTATTTT. Residues: CASSSRDRAPHTQYF.

This rearrangement joins TRBV11-2 to TRBJ2-1, with 8 bases matching TRBD1. Germline CDR1 reads SGHAT; CDR2 reads FQNNGV. The CDR3 extends over 15 amino acids. The trim removed 6 bases at V and 7 bases at J, leaving 11 bases unmatched. The DNA of the CDR3 is TGTGCCAGCAGATTAACGGACAGGGCGTGGAATGAGCAGTTCTTC. Translated, it gives CASRLTDRAWNEQFF.

This clone was seen only a few times. The J gene is TRBJ1-2, the V gene TRBV5-6; a possible D gene is TRBD1 (5 bases). The CDR3 spans 14 residues. Germline CDR1 reads SGHDT; CDR2 reads YYEEEE. The V gene lost 4 bases and the J gene lost 6 bases, with 16 bases spanning the gap. CDR3 in DNA: TGTGCCAGCAGCCCGGGACGGAGATCGAATGGCTACACCTTC. Its translation is CASSPGRRSNGYTF.

This clone came up a few times. The genes are TRBV4-3 and TRBJ2-1; D perhaps matches TRBD1 (6 bases). V was shortened by 0 bases and J by 3 bases, with 15 bases between the two germline ends. This CDR3 spans 17 amino acids. The germline gives CDR1 LGHNA, CDR2 YSLEER. CDR3 protein: CASSQDHAGVFYNEQFF. Here the CDR3 DNA reads TGCGCCAGCAGCCAAGATCATGCAGGGGTATTCTACAATGAGCAGTTCTTC.

This clone was recorded a few times. The CDR3 nucleotides are TGTGCCATCAGTGAAGTGGGAGAGACCCAGTACTTC. It specifies CAISEVGETQYF. The chain recombines TRBV10-3 with TRBJ2-5; D not resolved. The germline V gene encodes CDR1 ENHRY and CDR2 SYGVKD. The CDR3 consists of 12 residues. Trimming removed 3 bases from V and 4 bases from J, with 6 bases in between.

This clone was picked up a small number of times. J is TRBJ2-5 and V is TRBV6-6; a possible D gene is TRBD2 (6 bases). Per germline, CDR1 MNHNY and CDR2 SVGAGI (reference sequence). The CDR3 is 14 residues long. V was cut by 2 bases and J by 4 bases, with 11 bases left in between. The CDR3 bases are TGTGCCAGCAGTTACATTGAGGAGGGAGAGACCCAGTACTTC. Its protein is CASSYIEEGETQYF.

The V and J genes are TRBV11-2 and TRBJ2-1, with 8 bases aligning to TRBD2. V was clipped by 4 bases and J by 7 bases; unmatched bases: 18. Germline CDR1 is SGHAT and CDR2 is FQNNGV. The CDR3 totals 18 residues. For the CDR3, the DNA is TGTGCCAGCAGCTCTCCCAGACTAGCGCCTCACGTAGGGAATGAGCAGTTCTTC. This codes for CASSSPRLAPHVGNEQFF.

This clone was counted a few times. Written as DNA, the CDR3 is TGCGCCAGCAGCCTCCGGGGCGGTCGGCCCTCCTACGAGCAGTACTTC. Translation gives CASSLRGGRPSYEQYF. The rearrangement links TRBV5-1 to TRBJ2-7, with D perhaps matching TRBD1 or TRBD2 (5 bases each). CDR3 length: 16 amino acids. Germline loops: CDR1 SGHRS, CDR2 YFSETQ. The V gene lost 4 bases and the J gene lost 0 bases, with 17 bases spanning the gap.

This clone turned up a few times. This CDR3 is also generated by other DNA sequences in the sample. The chain joins TRBV18 to TRBJ1-5, with D possibly being TRBD1 (5 bases). The CDR3 is 13 residues long. Germline V lookup: CDR1 KGHSH, CDR2 LQKENI. Trimming removed 6 bases at V and 5 bases at J, with 11 bases between. CDR3 bases: TGTGCCAGCTCGCTCACGGGGGATCAGCCCCAGCATTTT. Translation: CASSLTGDQPQHF.